One sample yielded the 20 T cell receptor beta chains listed below, sequenced in a study of blood T cells in healthy people across ages (dated by TCRdb to between 2014 and 2016). Library construction relied on 5' RACE. A second PCR of about 6 to 12 cycles was performed with a sample-barcoded 5' primer and a J-beta primer mix. TCRdb applied fastp at Q25 and MiXCR to the public reads, then kept only in-frame beta chains. For every CDR3 protein sequence, its rows merge into one entry that carries the most common genes and DNA. The sample records around 2 million distinct CDR3 sequences, roughly two fifths of which are singletons. Of the sample, 23% falls within the top ten clones. Sequenced material: blood. These receptors all come from a human donor in good health.

This clonotype was counted between two and nine times. The chain recombines TRBV7-2 with TRBJ2-3, with D tentatively TRBD1 (6 bases). The V end lost 5 bases, the J end lost 6 bases, and 21 bases lay between the germline ends. CDR1 SGHTA and CDR2 FQGNSA come from the germline V gene. There are 16 residues in the CDR3. Here the CDR3 DNA reads TGTGCCAGCAGCCCGAGCCCCAGACAGGCCCAGGATACGCAGTATTTT. Its protein is CASSPSPRQAQDTQYF.

The J gene is TRBJ2-7, the V gene TRBV5-5, with TRBD1 identical over 9 bases. This CDR3 is built from 15 residues. The V segment lost 4 bases and the J segment 3 bases; nucleotides outside the gene matches: 8. Germline V gives CDR1 SGHKS, CDR2 YYEKEE (reference sequence). The CDR3 bases are TGTGCCAGCAGCCGGACAGACAGGGGGGACTACGAGCAGTACTTC. Protein: CASSRTDRGDYEQYF.

This chain connects TRBV20-1 to TRBJ2-7, with 14 bases that match TRBD2. The CDR3 length is 16 residues. The V and J ends lost 1 base and 4 bases, in that order; junction bases with no gene match: 6. CDR1 and CDR2 from the germline V gene are DFQATT and SNEGSKA (reference sequence). This CDR3 reads CSARVGTSGRGYEQYF. CDR3 nucleotide sequence: TGCAGTGCTAGAGTCGGGACTAGCGGGAGAGGGTACGAGCAGTACTTC.

The chain carries TRBV20-1 and TRBJ1-5, with 9 bases that match TRBD1. V gave up 5 bases and J gave up 9 bases; unmatched junction bases: 11. The CDR3 has 14 residues. Germline CDR1 reads DFQATT; CDR2 reads SNEGSKA (reference sequence). Here the CDR3 reads CSAHWGQGFRPQHF. As DNA, the CDR3 is TGCAGTGCTCACTGGGGACAGGGTTTCCGGCCCCAGCATTTT.

This clonotype was detected a few times. This chain links TRBV7-9 with TRBJ1-1, with D perhaps matching TRBD1 (5 bases). The CDR3 runs to 15 residues. Deletions cut 1 base from V and 3 bases from J, with 12 bases between. Germline loops: CDR1 SEHNR, CDR2 FQNEAQ (reference sequence). CDR3 region: CASSLDVTDHTEAFF. As DNA, the CDR3 is TGTGCCAGCAGCTTAGACGTGACAGATCACACTGAAGCTTTCTTT.

This clonotype has ten or more counts. The rearrangement uses TRBV20-1 and TRBJ2-5, with a tentative D call TRBD1 (5 bases). V gave up 4 bases and J gave up 6 bases, with 15 bases separating them. The CDR3 loop spans 13 amino acids. Germline assignment: CDR1 DFQATT and CDR2 SNEGSKA (reference sequence). The CDR3 protein is CSAKDPGQKTQYF. In DNA, the CDR3 is TGCAGTGCTAAGGACCCAGGGCAGAAGACCCAGTACTTC.

This sequence joins TRBV15 and TRBJ1-2; TRBD1 might be the D (5 bases). CDR3 length: 15 amino acids. In germline, CDR1 is LNHNV, CDR2 YYDKDF (reference sequence). V dropped 3 bases and J dropped 3 bases, with 14 bases sitting between them. The CDR3 reads CATSRSRDGDYGYTF. The CDR3 nucleotides are TGTGCCACCAGCAGGTCCCGGGACGGAGACTATGGCTACACCTTC. Full variable domain (rest looked up from reference TRBV15 and TRBJ1-2): DAMVIQNPRYQVTQFGKPVTLSCSQTLNHNVMYWYQQKSSQAPKLLFHYYDKDFNNEADTPDNFQSRRPNTSFCFLDIRSPGLGDTAMYLCATSRSRDGDYGYTFGSGTRLTVV.

V is TRBV7-9 and J is TRBJ2-2, with 9 positions matching TRBD2. The CDR3 extends over 14 amino acids. From germline, CDR1 is SEHNR and CDR2 FQNEAQ (reference sequence). V shed 6 bases, J shed 4 bases, and the junction held 3 bases outside the gene matches. CDR3 protein: CASRLAGLTGELFF. The CDR3 coding sequence is TGTGCCAGCAGACTAGCGGGCCTCACCGGGGAGCTGTTTTTT.

This sequence joins TRBV4-3 and TRBJ2-5; D gene ambiguous. Germline-derived CDR1 and CDR2 are LGHNA and YSLEER. The ends were cut back, 0 bases at V and 4 bases at J, with 21 bases in the middle. The CDR3 sequence is 18 residues long. The CDR3 region has the DNA TGCGCCAGCAGCCAAGATATCCCCCAGTTCTCCGGCGGAGAGACCCAGTACTTC. Translating it yields CASSQDIPQFSGGETQYF.

The V call is TRBV20-1, the J call TRBJ2-5; D gene uncertain. The germline CDR1 and CDR2 sequences are DFQATT and SNEGSKA (reference sequence). This CDR3 spans 13 amino acids. V was clipped by 3 bases and J by 5 bases, with 13 bases between them. The chain's CDR3 is CSARIAKTETQYF. In DNA, the CDR3 is TGCAGTGCTAGGATTGCAAAAACGGAGACCCAGTACTTC.

The V and J genes are TRBV4-1 and TRBJ2-3; either TRBD1 or TRBD2 may fit D (6 bases each). Trimming removed 5 bases at V and 5 bases at J, with 23 bases between. The CDR3 is made up of 17 amino acids. Germline assignment: CDR1 MGHRA and CDR2 YSYEKL. The CDR3 DNA is TGCGCCAGCAGCTTCCGCTCAGATCCGGGGGCCGGAGATACGCAGTATTTT. This codes for CASSFRSDPGAGDTQYF.

The rearrangement links TRBV11-2 to TRBJ2-1, with D unresolved. Germline values: CDR1 SGHAT, CDR2 FQNNGV. V was trimmed by 3 bases and J by 10 bases, leaving 7 bases between them. The CDR3 sequence is 11 residues long. The chain's CDR3 is CASSFTTEQFF. The CDR3 DNA reads TGTGCCAGCAGCTTCACGACCGAGCAGTTCTTC.

This clonotype was seen a few times. The rearrangement joins TRBV20-1 to TRBJ2-5; D not certain. The last part of the DNA fits TRBJ2-7 better; the J call may be wrong. The germline V gene encodes CDR1 DFQATT and CDR2 SNEGSKA (reference sequence). The CDR3 is 13 amino acids. CDR3 amino acids: CSARKGGVYEQYF. In DNA, the CDR3 is TGCAGTGCAAGAAAGGGCGGCGTCTACGAGCAGTACTTC.

The V gene is TRBV9, the J gene TRBJ2-5, with 7 nucleotides matching TRBD2. The V gene's germline CDR1 is SGDLS and CDR2 YYNGEE. The CDR3 sequence is 14 residues long. The V gene end was trimmed by 0 bases and the J gene end by 5 bases; junction bases not matched to a gene: 4. The CDR3: CASSVDLGGETQYF. CDR3 nucleotides: TGTGCCAGCAGCGTAGACCTGGGGGGGGAGACCCAGTACTTC.

The V and J genes are TRBV12-3 or TRBV12-4 and TRBJ2-5; D not certain. This CDR3 comprises 13 residues. V lost 3 bases and J lost 2, with 7 bases in between. The CDR3 nucleotides read TGTGCCAGCAGTTTTGACGGTCAAGAGACCCAGTACTTC. It codes for CASSFDGQETQYF.

This chain joins TRBV7-9 and TRBJ1-2, with unresolved D. Germline loops: CDR1 SEHNR, CDR2 FQNEAQ (reference sequence). The CDR3 extends over 16 amino acids. V lost 2 bases and J 2 bases, leaving 15 bases between the germline ends. The CDR3 nucleotides are TGTGCCAGCAGCTTACCGGGTGGCGAGGCCAACTATGGCTACACCTTC. Amino acid sequence: CASSLPGGEANYGYTF. Using reference TRBV7-9 and TRBJ1-2 for the parts outside the CDR3, the full variable domain is DTGVSQNPRHKITKRGQNVTFRCDPISEHNRLYWYRQTLGQGPEFLTYFQNEAQLEKSRLLSDRFSAERPKGSFSTLEIQRTEQGDSAMYLCASSLPGGEANYGYTFGSGTRLTVV.

Only a few counts were recorded for this clonotype. The chain joins TRBV3-1 to TRBJ2-1, with D unclear. Trimming removed 5 bases at V and 9 bases at J, with 11 bases between. This CDR3 is built from 12 residues. CDR1 is LGHDT and CDR2 is YNNKEL in the germline V gene (reference sequence). The CDR3, as DNA: TGTGCCAGCAGCTCCTCGAGTATTGAGCAGTTCTTC. Translating gives CASSSSSIEQFF.

The rearrangement links TRBV20-1 to TRBJ2-7, with 8 bases aligning to TRBD1. V lost 3 bases and J lost 3; bases outside the gene matches: 16. The CDR3 has 17 amino acids. CDR1 and CDR2 (germline): DFQATT, SNEGSKA (reference sequence). CDR3 DNA: TGCAGTGCTAGTCAGGACAGGGCCCTCGGTCGTGACTACGAGCAGTACTTC. Amino acids: CSASQDRALGRDYEQYF.

Only one count was recorded for this clonotype. The chain is built from TRBV5-1 and TRBJ1-2; a weak D match, TRBD1 (5 bases). The CDR3 loop spans 17 amino acids. The V end was cut by 3 bases, the J end by 4 bases, with 22 bases between. In germline, CDR1 is SGHRS, CDR2 YFSETQ. The DNA of the CDR3 is TGCGCCAGCAGCTCATACCGTTCACTGGACACATCCTATGGCTACACCTTC. Its protein product is CASSSYRSLDTSYGYTF. The complete variable domain, with remaining parts taken from reference TRBV5-1 and TRBJ1-2, reads KAGVTQTPRYLIKTRGQQVTLSCSPISGHRSVSWYQQTPGQGLQFLFEYFSETQRNKGNFPGRFSGRQFSNSRSEMNVSTLELGDSALYLCASSSYRSLDTSYGYTFGSGTRLTVV.

This chain connects TRBV6-2 or TRBV6-3 to TRBJ2-3, with D possibly called TRBD1 or TRBD2 (5 bases each). Trimming removed 5 bases from V and 6 bases from J, with 15 bases in between. Germline loops: CDR1 MNHEY, CDR2 SVGEGT. This CDR3 comprises 14 residues. This CDR3 is CASSPRDPGDTQYF. The DNA of the CDR3 is TGTGCCAGCAGTCCCCGGGACCCTGGGGATACGCAGTATTTT.